This is a list of T cell receptor beta chains from one sample in a study of blood T cell repertoires in COVID-19. Generated by immunoSEQ multiplex PCR, the TCRdb table keeps only in-frame clones and is missing some. Of some 60,000 clones detected, about nine tenths appear once; the ten largest clones hold about 6%. The source material was peripheral blood. The receptors derive from a man in his forties with acute or convalescent COVID-19. Each CDR3 is given with its conserved first and last residue. D genes are given only for firm matches. Some rows mark clone size as missing; the rest say once, few, many or name a class of expanded clone.

v_gene	d_gene	abundance	j_gene	CDR3aa	CDR3nt
TRBV6-2/TRBV6-3	.	.	TRBJ1-5	CASSYGARYQPQHF	TGTGCCAGCAGTTACGGTGCACGGTACCAGCCCCAGCATTTT
TRBV29-1	.	once	TRBJ2-2	CSVRDSPPDDNTGELFF	TGCAGCGTGCGGGACAGCCCTCCGGATGACAACACCGGGGAGCTGTTTTTT
TRBV10-3	.	.	TRBJ1-2	CAAMTTFYGYTF	TGTGCCGCAATGACAACTTTCTATGGCTACACCTTC
TRBV11-2	.	.	TRBJ2-7	CASSRRSEEQYF	TGTGCCAGCAGCAGGAGGTCGGAAGAGCAGTACTTC
TRBV28	.	.	TRBJ1-2	CASSDSDSYGYTF	TGTGCCAGCAGTGACTCCGACAGCTATGGCTACACCTTC
TRBV18	.	.	TRBJ2-7	CASSPYGSEQYF	TGTGCCAGCTCACCATACGGTTCCGAGCAGTACTTC
TRBV29-1	TRBD1	.	TRBJ2-5	CSALDRGGEETQYF	TGCAGCGCTCTTGACAGGGGGGGAGAAGAGACCCAGTACTTC
TRBV5-5	TRBD2	few	TRBJ2-7	CASSLGGSYPRQYF	TGTGCCAGCAGCTTGGGCGGGAGCTACCCCCGGCAGTACTTC
TRBV6-6	.	few	TRBJ2-7	CASSYSRDYEQYF	TGTGCCAGCAGTTACTCCAGGGATTACGAGCAGTACTTC
TRBV10-3	.	.	TRBJ1-1	CAITSGLGKGNTEAFF	TGTGCCATCACATCAGGACTGGGAAAGGGAAACACTGAAGCTTTCTTT
TRBV27	.	.	TRBJ2-7	CASSLIPTITLYEQYF	TGTGCCAGCAGTTTAATTCCCACTATTACACTCTACGAGCAGTACTTC
TRBV5-4	TRBD1	once	TRBJ1-2	CASSLDRGSRGYTF	TGTGCCAGCAGCTTAGACAGGGGGTCTCGCGGCTACACCTTC
TRBV11-2	.	.	TRBJ2-2	CASSRAVGGELFF	TGTGCCAGCAGCCGAGCGGTGGGCGGGGAGCTGTTTTTT
TRBV29-1	.	.	TRBJ2-7	CSVGEGRGAYDYEQYF	TGCAGCGTTGGAGAGGGCAGGGGTGCCTACGACTACGAGCAGTACTTC
TRBV30	.	.	TRBJ2-3	CAWNHEGVPDTQYF	TGTGCCTGGAACCACGAGGGTGTCCCAGATACGCAGTATTTT
TRBV18	.	.	TRBJ2-7	CASSPLDSSYEQYF	TGTGCCAGCTCACCCCTCGACAGCTCCTACGAGCAGTACTTC
TRBV7-9	.	.	TRBJ1-1	CASSTNMNTEAFF	TGTGCCAGCAGCACCAACATGAACACTGAAGCTTTCTTT
TRBV3-1/TRBV3-2	TRBD2	once	TRBJ2-3	CASSQQAGDRPDTQYF	TGTGCCAGCAGCCAACAAGCGGGAGATCGGCCAGATACGCAGTATTTT
TRBV6-1	.	.	TRBJ2-5	CASRFSGQETQYF	TGTGCCAGCAGATTCAGCGGGCAAGAGACCCAGTACTTC
TRBV14	TRBD1	.	TRBJ1-6	CASSQEWTGRSPLHF	TGTGCCAGCAGCCAAGAGTGGACAGGGCGCTCACCCCTCCACTTT